This entry features one T cell receptor beta chain sequence. The antigen is undetermined. The sample belongs to a study of blood T cells in healthy people across ages. Study-wide points: While age rose, TCR beta diversity per million T cells dropped in a roughly linear way.

At least 6 million PBMCs were isolated per sample. Extractions gave at least 5 micrograms of total RNA per sample. The CDR3 totals 17 residues. J lost 0 bases, V lost 3 bases, and 6 bases had no gene match. Germline CDR1 is LGHNA and CDR2 is YSLEER. A J-beta primer mix and a sample-barcoded 5' primer were used in a second PCR of about 7 to 12 cycles. Every cDNA molecule carried a tag from a template-switch adaptor bearing 12 random nucleotides. MiXCR was run by TCRdb on the 5' RACE reads, yielding one entry per CDR3 protein. The table lists about 1.5 million distinct CDR3 sequences, 35% to 45% of them singletons, with around 4% in the top ten.

The receptor comes from a woman aged 18-30 years in good health. The sample taken for sequencing was blood. The chain uses TRBV4-3 and TRBJ2-3, with 10 bases fitting TRBD2. The CDR3 loop is CASSHSPAGGSTDTQYF. The CDR3 nucleotides read TGCGCCAGCAGCCACTCGCCAGCGGGGGGGAGCACAGATACGCAGTATTTT.